This TCR beta chain was documented in a study of T-cell memory formation after mild COVID-19. TCRdb reanalysed the 5' RACE reads using MiXCR and keeps one entry per CDR3 protein. The sample lists approximately 210,000 distinct CDR3 sequences, around 17% occurring once. Germline V lookup: CDR1 SGHAT, CDR2 FQNNGV. The CDR3 loop spans 16 amino acids. V was pared by 6 bases and J by 2 bases, with 8 bases of the junction left unmatched. This clonotype was found a few times. Sequencing input: PBMCs or a T cell subset sorted from them (not recorded which). The sequence came from an adult woman who had mild COVID-19 (a few samples of this study predate the infection). Cell type and time point are not known. V gene TRBV11-2 combines with J gene TRBJ2-2, with TRBD1 identical over 8 bases. CDR3 nucleotide sequence: TGTGCCAGCAGTTTTCCGACAGGGGTAAACACCGGGGAGCTGTTTTTT. Its protein product is CASSFPTGVNTGELFF.